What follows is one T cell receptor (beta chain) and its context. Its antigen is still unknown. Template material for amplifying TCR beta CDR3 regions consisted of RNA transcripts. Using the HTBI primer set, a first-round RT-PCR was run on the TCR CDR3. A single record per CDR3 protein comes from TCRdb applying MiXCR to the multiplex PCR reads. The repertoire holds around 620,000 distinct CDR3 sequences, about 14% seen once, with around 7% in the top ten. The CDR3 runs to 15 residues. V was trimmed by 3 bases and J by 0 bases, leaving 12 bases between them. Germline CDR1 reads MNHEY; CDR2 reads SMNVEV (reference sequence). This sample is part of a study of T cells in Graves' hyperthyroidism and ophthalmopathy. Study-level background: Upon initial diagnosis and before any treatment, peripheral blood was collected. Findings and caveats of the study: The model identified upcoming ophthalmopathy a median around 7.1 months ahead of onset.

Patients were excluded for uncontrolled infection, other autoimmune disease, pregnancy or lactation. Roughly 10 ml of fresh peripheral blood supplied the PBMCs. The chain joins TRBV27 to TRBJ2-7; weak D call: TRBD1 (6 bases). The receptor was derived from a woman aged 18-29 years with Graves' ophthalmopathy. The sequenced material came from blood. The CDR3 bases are TGTGCCAGCAGTTTGGAACAGGGCCTCTCCTACGAGCAGTACTTC. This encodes CASSLEQGLSYEQYF.